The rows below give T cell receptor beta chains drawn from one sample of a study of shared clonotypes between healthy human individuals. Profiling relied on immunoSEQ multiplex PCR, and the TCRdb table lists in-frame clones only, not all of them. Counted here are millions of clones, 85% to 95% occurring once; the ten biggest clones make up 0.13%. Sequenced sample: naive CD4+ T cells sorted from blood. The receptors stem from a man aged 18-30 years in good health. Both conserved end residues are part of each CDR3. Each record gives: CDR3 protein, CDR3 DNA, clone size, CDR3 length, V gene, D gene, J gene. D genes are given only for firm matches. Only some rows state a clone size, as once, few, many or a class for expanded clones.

cdr3_aa: CASSLTSGMTGELFF
cdr3_nt: TGTGCCAGCTCACTGACTAGCGGGATGACCGGGGAGCTGTTTTTT
clone_size: NA
cdr3_length: 15
v_call: TRBV18
d_call: TRBD2
j_call: TRBJ2-2

cdr3_aa: CASRRDGATNSPLHF
cdr3_nt: TGTGCCAGCAGGAGGGATGGGGCTACCAATTCACCCCTCCACTTT
clone_size: NA
cdr3_length: 15
v_call: TRBV2
d_call: NA
j_call: TRBJ1-6

cdr3_aa: CASSLRTGLAETQYF
cdr3_nt: TGTGCCAGCAGTTTAAGAACGGGGCTTGCGGAGACCCAGTACTTC
clone_size: NA
cdr3_length: 15
v_call: TRBV28
d_call: NA
j_call: TRBJ2-5

cdr3_aa: CASSQLGQGRIEQYF
cdr3_nt: TGCGCCAGCAGCCAATTGGGACAGGGACGGATCGAGCAGTACTTC
clone_size: NA
cdr3_length: 15
v_call: TRBV4-1
d_call: TRBD1
j_call: TRBJ2-7

cdr3_aa: CASSPSWDLILAKNIQYF
cdr3_nt: TGTGCCAGCTCACCCTCCTGGGATCTTATTCTAGCCAAAAACATTCAGTACTTC
clone_size: NA
cdr3_length: 18
v_call: TRBV18
d_call: NA
j_call: TRBJ2-4

cdr3_aa: CASSPIGTGTEAFF
cdr3_nt: TGTGCCAGCTCACCGATAGGGACAGGAACTGAAGCTTTCTTT
clone_size: NA
cdr3_length: 14
v_call: TRBV18
d_call: TRBD1
j_call: TRBJ1-1

cdr3_aa: CASSLGGKASYEQYF
cdr3_nt: TGTGCCAGCAGCTTGGGGGGTAAGGCCTCCTACGAGCAGTACTTC
clone_size: NA
cdr3_length: 15
v_call: TRBV7-3
d_call: NA
j_call: TRBJ2-7

cdr3_aa: CASSPKGDQPQHF
cdr3_nt: TGTGCCAGCAGCCCGAAGGGCGATCAGCCCCAGCATTTT
clone_size: NA
cdr3_length: 13
v_call: TRBV6-1
d_call: NA
j_call: TRBJ1-5

cdr3_aa: CASSFPSLSGNYGYTF
cdr3_nt: TGTGCCAGCAGTTTCCCCTCACTTTCAGGGAACTATGGCTACACCTTC
clone_size: NA
cdr3_length: 16
v_call: TRBV28
d_call: NA
j_call: TRBJ1-2

cdr3_aa: CASSPTRGSSYNSPLHF
cdr3_nt: TGTGCCAGCAGTCCCACCCGGGGGAGCTCCTATAATTCACCCCTCCACTTT
clone_size: NA
cdr3_length: 17
v_call: TRBV11-2
d_call: NA
j_call: TRBJ1-6

cdr3_aa: CASSYSRRNYEQYF
cdr3_nt: TGTGCCAGCAGTTACTCGCGGCGGAACTACGAGCAGTACTTC
clone_size: NA
cdr3_length: 14
v_call: TRBV6-5
d_call: NA
j_call: TRBJ2-7

cdr3_aa: CASSVERVRTDTQYF
cdr3_nt: TGTGCCAGCAGTGTGGAGCGGGTCCGCACAGATACGCAGTATTTT
clone_size: NA
cdr3_length: 15
v_call: TRBV2
d_call: NA
j_call: TRBJ2-3

cdr3_aa: CASSYLRVGTGELFF
cdr3_nt: TGTGCCAGCAGTTACCTCAGGGTGGGCACCGGGGAGCTGTTTTTT
clone_size: NA
cdr3_length: 15
v_call: TRBV6-5
d_call: NA
j_call: TRBJ2-2

cdr3_aa: CASSPGQGGVGSPLHF
cdr3_nt: TGTGCCAGCAGCCCAGGACAGGGTGGGGTAGGTTCACCCCTCCACTTT
clone_size: NA
cdr3_length: 16
v_call: TRBV7-2
d_call: TRBD1
j_call: TRBJ1-6

cdr3_aa: CASSFTDRGSGNTIYF
cdr3_nt: TGCGCCAGCAGTTTTACGGACAGGGGCTCTGGAAACACCATATATTTT
clone_size: NA
cdr3_length: 16
v_call: TRBV5-1
d_call: TRBD1
j_call: TRBJ1-3

cdr3_aa: CASSLEGWNSPLHF
cdr3_nt: TGTGCCAGCAGCTTAGAGGGGTGGAATTCACCCCTCCACTTT
clone_size: few
cdr3_length: 14
v_call: TRBV7-9
d_call: NA
j_call: TRBJ1-6

cdr3_aa: CANLGQGAGEAFF
cdr3_nt: TGTGCCAACCTTGGACAGGGGGCGGGTGAAGCTTTCTTT
clone_size: NA
cdr3_length: 13
v_call: TRBV27
d_call: TRBD1
j_call: TRBJ1-1

cdr3_aa: CAISAPGQGAFEQYF
cdr3_nt: TGTGCCATCAGTGCCCCGGGACAGGGGGCGTTTGAGCAGTACTTC
clone_size: NA
cdr3_length: 15
v_call: TRBV10-3
d_call: TRBD1
j_call: TRBJ2-7

cdr3_aa: CSGTGASGMETQYF
cdr3_nt: TGCAGCGGGACCGGGGCTAGCGGGATGGAGACCCAGTACTTC
clone_size: NA
cdr3_length: 14
v_call: TRBV29-1
d_call: TRBD2
j_call: TRBJ2-5

cdr3_aa: CASSPDRVAWETQYF
cdr3_nt: TGTGCCAGCAGCCCTGACAGGGTGGCGTGGGAGACCCAGTACTTC
clone_size: NA
cdr3_length: 15
v_call: TRBV7-2
d_call: TRBD1
j_call: TRBJ2-5

cdr3_aa: CASSPDEYEQYF
cdr3_nt: TGCGCCAGCAGCCCGGACGAGTACGAGCAGTACTTC
clone_size: NA
cdr3_length: 12
v_call: TRBV10-1
d_call: NA
j_call: TRBJ2-7

cdr3_aa: CASSPRRQGLYGYTF
cdr3_nt: TGTGCCAGCAGCCCTCGTCGACAGGGACTCTATGGCTACACCTTC
clone_size: NA
cdr3_length: 15
v_call: TRBV9
d_call: TRBD1
j_call: TRBJ1-2

cdr3_aa: CAISDTAGRSTDTQYF
cdr3_nt: TGTGCCATCAGTGACACGGCGGGGAGAAGCACAGATACGCAGTATTTT
clone_size: NA
cdr3_length: 16
v_call: TRBV10-3
d_call: NA
j_call: TRBJ2-3

cdr3_aa: CATEPGLAVFRELFF
cdr3_nt: TGTGCCACGGAACCGGGACTAGCGGTGTTCCGGGAGCTGTTTTTT
clone_size: NA
cdr3_length: 15
v_call: TRBV10-3
d_call: TRBD2
j_call: TRBJ2-2

cdr3_aa: CASSHLWTSGTGELFF
cdr3_nt: TGCGCCAGCAGCCACTTATGGACTAGCGGCACCGGGGAGCTGTTTTTT
clone_size: NA
cdr3_length: 16
v_call: TRBV4-1
d_call: TRBD2
j_call: TRBJ2-2

cdr3_aa: CASSVAAGFTDTQYF
cdr3_nt: TGTGCCAGCAGCGTAGCAGCGGGGTTCACAGATACGCAGTATTTT
clone_size: NA
cdr3_length: 15
v_call: TRBV9
d_call: TRBD2
j_call: TRBJ2-3

cdr3_aa: CASDSSGAQYF
cdr3_nt: TGTGCCAGCGACTCTAGCGGGGCGCAGTATTTT
clone_size: NA
cdr3_length: 11
v_call: TRBV2
d_call: TRBD2
j_call: TRBJ2-3

cdr3_aa: CASSLSGETTNEKLFF
cdr3_nt: TGTGCCAGCAGTTTATCAGGGGAAACAACTAATGAAAAACTGTTTTTT
clone_size: NA
cdr3_length: 16
v_call: TRBV28
d_call: NA
j_call: TRBJ1-4

cdr3_aa: CAGRDGGTTEQYF
cdr3_nt: TGTGCCGGCCGGGACGGCGGTACTACGGAGCAGTACTTC
clone_size: NA
cdr3_length: 13
v_call: TRBV2
d_call: NA
j_call: TRBJ2-7

cdr3_aa: CASKTGEGYGYTF
cdr3_nt: TGTGCCAGCAAGACAGGGGAGGGTTATGGCTACACCTTC
clone_size: NA
cdr3_length: 13
v_call: TRBV6-5
d_call: TRBD1
j_call: TRBJ1-2

cdr3_aa: CASSLEQGTDTQYF
cdr3_nt: TGTGCCAGCAGCTTAGAGCAGGGCACAGATACGCAGTATTTT
clone_size: NA
cdr3_length: 14
v_call: TRBV7-8
d_call: NA
j_call: TRBJ2-3

cdr3_aa: CAINEDRNQPQHF
cdr3_nt: TGTGCCATCAACGAGGACCGGAATCAGCCCCAGCATTTT
clone_size: NA
cdr3_length: 13
v_call: TRBV10-3
d_call: NA
j_call: TRBJ1-5

cdr3_aa: CASSPPLGRETQYF
cdr3_nt: TGTGCCAGCTCACCACCGTTAGGGAGGGAGACCCAGTACTTC
clone_size: NA
cdr3_length: 14
v_call: TRBV18
d_call: NA
j_call: TRBJ2-5

cdr3_aa: CASSFGTVAYEQYF
cdr3_nt: TGTGCCAGCAGCTTTGGGACGGTGGCCTACGAGCAGTACTTC
clone_size: NA
cdr3_length: 14
v_call: TRBV5-4
d_call: NA
j_call: TRBJ2-7

cdr3_aa: CASSSQGLNEKLFF
cdr3_nt: TGTGCCAGCAGTTCACAGGGACTGAATGAAAAACTGTTTTTT
clone_size: NA
cdr3_length: 14
v_call: TRBV6-6
d_call: NA
j_call: TRBJ1-4

cdr3_aa: CASSTIGTGVYGTGELFF
cdr3_nt: TGTGCCAGCAGCACCATAGGGACAGGGGTCTATGGCACCGGGGAGCTGTTTTTT
clone_size: NA
cdr3_length: 18
v_call: TRBV27
d_call: TRBD1
j_call: TRBJ2-2

cdr3_aa: CASSQQGSTGELFF
cdr3_nt: TGTGCCAGCAGCCAACAGGGTAGCACCGGGGAGCTGTTTTTT
clone_size: NA
cdr3_length: 14
v_call: TRBV11-2
d_call: NA
j_call: TRBJ2-2

cdr3_aa: CASSESRQGADTQYF
cdr3_nt: TGCGCCAGCAGTGAGTCGCGTCAGGGGGCAGATACGCAGTATTTT
clone_size: NA
cdr3_length: 15
v_call: TRBV10-1
d_call: TRBD1
j_call: TRBJ2-3

cdr3_aa: CASSEATREKLFF
cdr3_nt: TGTGCCAGCAGTGAAGCGACCCGTGAAAAACTGTTTTTT
clone_size: NA
cdr3_length: 13
v_call: TRBV6-1
d_call: NA
j_call: TRBJ1-4

cdr3_aa: CSVETWTGAKNTEAFF
cdr3_nt: TGCAGCGTTGAAACCTGGACAGGGGCAAAGAACACTGAAGCTTTCTTT
clone_size: NA
cdr3_length: 16
v_call: TRBV29-1
d_call: TRBD1
j_call: TRBJ1-1

cdr3_aa: CASSLVAGADTDTQYF
cdr3_nt: TGTGCCAGCAGCTTAGTGGCGGGGGCGGACACAGATACGCAGTATTTT
clone_size: once
cdr3_length: 16
v_call: TRBV7-9
d_call: NA
j_call: TRBJ2-3

cdr3_aa: CAISLDSTYEQYF
cdr3_nt: TGTGCCATCAGTCTCGACAGCACCTACGAGCAGTACTTC
clone_size: NA
cdr3_length: 13
v_call: TRBV6-1
d_call: NA
j_call: TRBJ2-7